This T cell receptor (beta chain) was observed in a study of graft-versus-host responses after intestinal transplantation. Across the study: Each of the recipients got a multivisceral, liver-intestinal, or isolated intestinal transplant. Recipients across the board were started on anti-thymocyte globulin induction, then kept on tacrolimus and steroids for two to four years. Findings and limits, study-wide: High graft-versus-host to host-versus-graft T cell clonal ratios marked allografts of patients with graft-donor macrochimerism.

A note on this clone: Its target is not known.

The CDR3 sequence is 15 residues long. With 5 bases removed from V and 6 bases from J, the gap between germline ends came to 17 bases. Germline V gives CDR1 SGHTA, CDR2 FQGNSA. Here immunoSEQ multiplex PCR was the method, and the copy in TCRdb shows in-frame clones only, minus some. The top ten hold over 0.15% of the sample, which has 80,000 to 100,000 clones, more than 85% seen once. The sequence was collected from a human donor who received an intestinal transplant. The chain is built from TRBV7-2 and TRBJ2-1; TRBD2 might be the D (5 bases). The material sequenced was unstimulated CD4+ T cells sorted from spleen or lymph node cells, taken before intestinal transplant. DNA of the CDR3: TGTGCCAGCAGCAAGGGAGTAACCTACGGCAATGAGCAGTTCTTC. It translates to CASSKGVTYGNEQFF.